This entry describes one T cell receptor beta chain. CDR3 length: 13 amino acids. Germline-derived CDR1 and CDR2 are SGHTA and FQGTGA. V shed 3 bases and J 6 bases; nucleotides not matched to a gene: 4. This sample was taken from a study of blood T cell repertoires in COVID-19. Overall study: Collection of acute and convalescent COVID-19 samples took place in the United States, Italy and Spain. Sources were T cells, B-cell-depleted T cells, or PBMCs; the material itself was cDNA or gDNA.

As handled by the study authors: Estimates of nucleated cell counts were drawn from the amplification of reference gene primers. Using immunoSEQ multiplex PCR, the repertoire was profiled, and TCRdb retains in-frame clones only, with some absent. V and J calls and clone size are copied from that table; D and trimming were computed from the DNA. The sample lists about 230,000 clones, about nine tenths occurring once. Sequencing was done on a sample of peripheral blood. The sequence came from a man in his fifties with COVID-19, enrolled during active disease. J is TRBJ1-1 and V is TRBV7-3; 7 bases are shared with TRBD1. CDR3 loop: CASSFTGEAEAFF. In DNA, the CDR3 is TGTGCCAGCAGCTTTACAGGGGAGGCTGAAGCTTTCTTT.